Below are 28 T cell receptor beta chains sequenced from a single sample in a study of cytomegalovirus exposure and HLA in healthy donors. The PCR ran on 60 Vbeta and 13 Jbeta primers. Some clones are missing from TCRdb's copy, which holds only in-frame ones; the method was immunoSEQ multiplex PCR. This sample yields more than 150,000 clones, of which roughly 79% are seen a single time; around 3.1% belongs to the top ten. The specimen was PBMCs. The receptors here all came from a woman aged 45-65 years in good health and CMV-seropositive.

The chain recombines TRBV19 with TRBJ2-3, with 7 bases fitting TRBD2. V shed 6 bases and J 0 bases; nucleotides not matched to a gene: 12. The CDR3 runs 17 residues. CDR1 and CDR2 (germline): LNHDA, SQIVND (reference sequence). CDR3 bases: TGTGCCAGTAGCACCGGCGGGGGTAGCCTGAGCACAGATACGCAGTATTTT. Translation: CASSTGGGSLSTDTQYF.

A remark on this clone: The junction does not match germline at one end; this may be a read error. The chain is built from TRBV10-3 and TRBJ1-1; 8 bases line up with TRBD1. Per the germline V gene, CDR1 is ENHRY and CDR2 is SYGVKD. This CDR3 is 14 amino acids long. CDR3 loop: CAINEGTGNTEAFF. CDR3 sequence (DNA): TGTGCCATCAATGAGGGGACAGGGAACACTGAAGCTTTCTTT.

This sequence joins TRBV7-3 and TRBJ1-1, with 10 positions matching TRBD1. CDR1 and CDR2 from the germline V gene are SGHTA and FQGTGA. CDR3 size: 13 residues. The V segment lost 5 bases and the J segment 8 bases; nucleotides outside the gene matches: 5. CDR3 residues: CASSMRQGAEAFF. The CDR3 DNA reads TGTGCCAGCAGCATGAGACAGGGGGCGGAAGCTTTCTTT.

The chain employs TRBV30 and TRBJ1-5; TRBD1 aligns across 10 bases. V gave up 1 base and J gave up 7 bases; unmatched junction bases: 4. The CDR3 length is 14 residues. Germline V gene data show CDR1 as GTSNPN and CDR2 as SVGIG (reference sequence). CDR3 DNA: TGTGCCTGGAGTGCGGGGACAGGGGACCAGCCCCAGCATTTT. Protein: CAWSAGTGDQPQHF.

J is TRBJ2-3 and V is TRBV11-1; 7 nucleotides agree with TRBD1. The CDR3 sequence is 15 residues long. With 5 bases clipped from V and 6 bases from J, the junction kept 11 bases outside the gene matches. Germline V gene lookup returns CDR1 SGHAT and CDR2 FQDESV (reference sequence). The CDR3 coding sequence is TGTGCCAGCAGCCCCCAGGGGGATTCTTCGGATACGCAGTATTTT. Protein sequence: CASSPQGDSSDTQYF.

The chain links TRBV29-1 to TRBJ2-1; possible D gene TRBD2, 6 bases. The CDR3 is made up of 15 amino acids. Trimming shortened V by 2 bases and J by 7 bases, and 18 bases separated the two germline ends. CDR1 is SQVTM, CDR2 ANQGSEA, per germline. The CDR3 DNA reads as TGCAGCGTTGAACGTCCCCGGGGGAGTCGTAATGAGCAGTTCTTC. It specifies CSVERPRGSRNEQFF.

J is TRBJ1-2 and V is TRBV6-5, with D possibly TRBD1 on 6 matching bases. Germline V lookup: CDR1 MNHEY, CDR2 SVGAGI. V was clipped by 6 bases and J by 5 bases, with 16 bases between them. The CDR3 runs to 14 residues. CDR3 nucleotide sequence: TGTGCCAGCAGCCATCAACAGGGTCGGTATGGCTACACCTTC. Protein sequence: CASSHQQGRYGYTF.

The J gene is TRBJ1-3, the V gene TRBV2; TRBD1 matches 8 bases. Trimming took 4 bases from V and 7 from J; bases not matched to a gene: 3. The CDR3 has 13 amino acids. Germline lookup yields CDR1 SNHLY and CDR2 FYNNEI. The CDR3 DNA is TGTGCCAGCAGTGTGACAGGGGATAACACCATATATTTT. Its translation: CASSVTGDNTIYF.

V usage is TRBV14 and J usage is TRBJ1-3; no firm D call. Per the germline V gene, CDR1 is SGHDN and CDR2 is FVKESK. There are 16 residues in the CDR3. V dropped 4 bases and J dropped 0 bases, with 13 bases sitting between them. The CDR3 DNA is TGTGCCAGCAGCCTCAATGCCCCGGGCTCTGGAAACACCATATATTTT. It encodes CASSLNAPGSGNTIYF.

The chain carries TRBV5-1 and TRBJ2-3; D is uncertain. The CDR3 is 14 residues long. Germline-derived CDR1 and CDR2 are SGHRS and YFSETQ. Trimming stripped 0 bases from V and 4 bases from J, with 9 bases between. CDR3 sequence: CASSLASGADTQYF. For the CDR3, the DNA is TGCGCCAGCAGCTTGGCCTCCGGAGCAGATACGCAGTATTTT. Complete variable domain (other parts from reference TRBV5-1 and TRBJ2-3): KAGVTQTPRYLIKTRGQQVTLSCSPISGHRSVSWYQQTPGQGLQFLFEYFSETQRNKGNFPGRFSGRQFSNSRSEMNVSTLELGDSALYLCASSLASGADTQYFGPGTRLTVL.

This clone has more than one count but fewer than ten. The V gene is TRBV6-1, the J gene TRBJ1-1, with TRBD1 matching over 9 bases. This CDR3 has 13 residues. Germline CDR1 MNHNS, CDR2 SASEGT. V shed 6 bases and J 3 bases; nucleotides not matched to a gene: 2. CDR3 amino acids: CASRRQGDTEAFF. CDR3 in DNA: TGTGCCAGCAGGAGACAGGGGGACACTGAAGCTTTCTTT.

V is TRBV5-6 and J is TRBJ1-2; the D is unclear. Trimming took off 1 base at V and 7 bases at J, with 8 bases between the two ends. This CDR3 is 12 amino acids long. Germline-derived CDR1 and CDR2 are SGHDT and YYEEEE. The CDR3 DNA reads TGTGCCAGCAGCTTGAGAGAGAGTGGCTACACCTTC. It translates to CASSLRESGYTF.

In regard to this clone: Other DNA sequences in the sample encode the same CDR3. This rearrangement joins TRBV7-2 to TRBJ2-5; D not resolved. This CDR3 is 14 amino acids long. V dropped 6 bases and J dropped 1 base, with 12 bases sitting between them. Germline-derived CDR1 and CDR2 are SGHTA and FQGNSA. The CDR3 DNA is TGTGCCAGCAGTCCGATGAGGTCCCAAGAGACCCAGTACTTC. Protein: CASSPMRSQETQYF.

The rearrangement links TRBV6-4 to TRBJ2-7, with TRBD2 matching over 7 bases. Germline V gives CDR1 MRHNA, CDR2 SNTAGT. With V trimmed by 7 bases and J by 1 base, 16 bases remained unmatched. This CDR3 has 17 amino acids. Written as DNA, the CDR3 is TGTGCCAGCATATGGGACGCCCCCTCAGCGGGATCCTACGAGCAGTACTTC. Translated, it gives CASIWDAPSAGSYEQYF.

With respect to this clone: The sample holds other DNA sequences that translate to the same CDR3. This chain connects TRBV5-1 to TRBJ2-2; tentative D call: TRBD1 (6 bases). The CDR3 covers 15 residues. The germline CDR1 and CDR2 sequences are SGHRS and YFSETQ. V was trimmed by 4 bases and J by 0 bases, leaving 10 bases between them. The CDR3 spells CASSPGTPNTGELFF. The CDR3, as DNA: TGCGCCAGCAGCCCGGGGACACCGAACACCGGGGAGCTGTTTTTT.

The V gene is TRBV2, the J gene TRBJ2-5, with 9 bases matching TRBD2. The assigned J gene may be wrong: the sequence end matches TRBJ2-7 better. Germline V gene sequence: CDR1 SNHLY, CDR2 FYNNEI. The CDR3 has 17 amino acids. Written as DNA, the CDR3 is TGTGCCAGCAGTGAAGTAGGTAGAGCGGGAGGTGACTACGAGCAGTACTTC. Translation: CASSEVGRAGGDYEQYF.

This clone occurred once. The chain carries TRBV5-6 and TRBJ1-2; D perhaps matches TRBD1 (6 bases). CDR1 is SGHDT and CDR2 is YYEEEE in the germline V gene. The CDR3 covers 14 residues. V lost 3 bases and J lost 3, with 12 bases in between. This CDR3 is CASSWRGLDYGYTF. As DNA, the CDR3 is TGTGCCAGCAGCTGGCGGGGGCTGGACTATGGCTACACCTTC.

This clone was seen just once. The chain employs TRBV6-5 and TRBJ1-1; possible D gene TRBD1, 5 bases. V dropped 0 bases and J dropped 1 base, with 12 bases sitting between them. The CDR3 is made up of 16 amino acids. Germline values: CDR1 MNHEY, CDR2 SVGAGI. This CDR3 reads CASSYSVREANTEAFF. In DNA, the CDR3 is TGTGCCAGCAGTTACTCGGTCAGGGAGGCGAACACTGAAGCTTTCTTT.

The chain joins TRBV23-1 to TRBJ2-2; D possibly corresponds to TRBD2 (6 bases). TRBV23-1 is filed as an ORF, its function uncertain. Trimming removed 2 bases at V and 6 bases at J, with 16 bases between. The CDR3 runs 16 residues. The CDR3 sequence: CASSQVPGLEAGELFF. The CDR3 DNA reads TGCGCCAGCAGTCAAGTACCGGGACTTGAAGCCGGGGAGCTGTTTTTT.

V is TRBV7-9 and J is TRBJ2-3; tentatively, D is TRBD2 (5 bases). Germline V CDR1 and CDR2: SEHNR, FQNEAQ (reference sequence). The CDR3 loop spans 14 amino acids. The V gene lost 3 bases and the J gene lost 6 bases, with 13 bases spanning the gap. The CDR3 DNA follows: TGTGCCAGCAGCTTCAGCGGTGGCGGGGATACGCAGTATTTT. It codes for CASSFSGGGDTQYF.

This clone was detected only once. The J gene is TRBJ1-5, the V gene TRBV15; no definite D call. Germline V gene lookup returns CDR1 LNHNV and CDR2 YYDKDF (reference sequence). CDR3 size: 15 residues. Trimming took off 0 bases at V and 5 bases at J, with 11 bases between the two ends. CDR3 DNA sequence: TGTGCCACCAGCAGAGATGAAGGCGGGGATCAGCCCCAGCATTTT. The encoded protein is CATSRDEGGDQPQHF.

The chain combines TRBV9 with TRBJ2-2; maybe TRBD1 (6 bases). V was clipped by 4 bases and J by 2 bases, with 18 bases between them. There are 17 residues in the CDR3. Germline V gene lookup returns CDR1 SGDLS and CDR2 YYNGEE. CDR3 in amino acids: CASSFVRDTYNTGELFF. The CDR3 DNA reads TGTGCCAGCAGCTTTGTCCGGGACACCTATAACACCGGGGAGCTGTTTTTT.

V gene TRBV19 combines with J gene TRBJ2-1, with 7 bases lining up with TRBD1. Germline V gene sequence: CDR1 LNHDA, CDR2 SQIVND (reference sequence). The CDR3 consists of 16 residues. J lost 0 bases, V lost 8 bases, and 10 bases had no gene match. CDR3 residues: CASSTLDRSSYNEQFF. DNA of the CDR3: TGTGCCAGTTCCACCCTGGACAGGAGCTCCTACAATGAGCAGTTCTTC. The full variable domain, its missing parts supplied by reference TRBV19 and TRBJ2-1, is DGGITQSPKYLFRKEGQNVTLSCEQNLNHDAMYWYRQDPGQGLRLIYYSQIVNDFQKGDIAEGYSVSREKKESFPLTVTSAQKNPTAFYLCASSTLDRSSYNEQFFGPGTRLTVL.

In DNA, the CDR3 is TGTGCCAGCAGCTCGGGAGAGGACTATGGCTACACCTTC. It codes for CASSSGEDYGYTF. This rearrangement joins TRBV5-6 to TRBJ1-2; D remains unclear. V lost 3 bases to trimming and J lost 3 bases, with 9 bases between them. From germline, CDR1 is SGHDT and CDR2 YYEEEE. The CDR3 has 13 residues. The full variable domain, rest sourced from reference TRBV5-6 and TRBJ1-2, is DAGVTQSPTHLIKTRGQQVTLRCSPKSGHDTVSWYQQALGQGPQFIFQYYEEEERQRGNFPDRFSGHQFPNYSSELNVNALLLGDSALYLCASSSGEDYGYTFGSGTRLTVV.

The V gene is TRBV29-1, the J gene TRBJ2-1, with D hard to call. This CDR3 has 9 amino acids. V was clipped by 8 bases and J by 13 bases, with 12 bases between them. Germline V gives CDR1 SQVTM, CDR2 ANQGSEA. The CDR3 spells CSTGKDQFF. DNA for the CDR3: TGCAGCACGGGTAAGGATCAGTTCTTC.

This clone came up a few times. The chain has TRBV5-1 and TRBJ1-1, with D perhaps matching TRBD1 (6 bases). Germline-derived CDR1 and CDR2 are SGHRS and YFSETQ. This CDR3 contains 13 residues. V lost 3 bases and J 4 bases, leaving 10 bases between the germline ends. Here the CDR3 DNA reads TGCGCCAGCAGCTCCAGGGGTGGCACTGAAGCTTTCTTT. Residues: CASSSRGGTEAFF.

This clone was observed a single time. The chain employs TRBV6-6 and TRBJ1-5; 10 nucleotides align to TRBD1. The CDR3 is 16 amino acids. Germline assignment: CDR1 MNHNY and CDR2 SVGAGI (reference sequence). The J segment lost 0 bases and the V segment lost 3 bases, leaving 2 bases of the junction unmatched. CDR3 bases: TGTGCCAGCAGTTATGGGACAGGGGATAGCAATCAGCCCCAGCATTTT. Its protein product is CASSYGTGDSNQPQHF.

The chain is built from TRBV4-3 and TRBJ2-1; D remains ambiguous. Germline V gives CDR1 LGHNA, CDR2 YSLEER. The CDR3 runs 13 residues. Trimming took 0 bases from V and 14 from J, leaving 14 bases between them. The CDR3 here is CASSQEADREEFF. The CDR3 region has the DNA TGCGCCAGCAGCCAAGAGGCGGATCGAGAGGAGTTCTTC.